The sequence of this T cell receptor (beta chain) was determined in a study of cytomegalovirus exposure and HLA in healthy donors. Study observations and caveats: The presence/absence work took it that sequencing depth was about the same across donors. Most CMV-associated TCR beta chains appeared HLA-restricted in a later analysis.

Per the germline V gene, CDR1 is SQVTM and CDR2 is ANQGSEA. The CDR3 is 15 amino acids. A note on this clone: Its antigen is unknown. The junction shows a germline mismatch at one end, possibly a read error.

This PCR relied on a set of 60 Vbeta primers and 13 Jbeta primers. The assay was immunoSEQ multiplex PCR, and TCRdb's table has in-frame clones only and misses some. Across about 140,000 clones, the top ten clones capture 0.96% of the sample. Sequencing was carried out using PBMCs. This chain uses TRBV29-1 with TRBJ2-7; D may be TRBD1 (6 bases). This TCR was sampled from a male donor in good health and CMV-seronegative. The CDR3 DNA reads as TGCAGCGCAAGTACACGAAGCCTCAGGGGAAGCGAGCAGTATTTC. This translates into CSASTRSLRGSEQYF.